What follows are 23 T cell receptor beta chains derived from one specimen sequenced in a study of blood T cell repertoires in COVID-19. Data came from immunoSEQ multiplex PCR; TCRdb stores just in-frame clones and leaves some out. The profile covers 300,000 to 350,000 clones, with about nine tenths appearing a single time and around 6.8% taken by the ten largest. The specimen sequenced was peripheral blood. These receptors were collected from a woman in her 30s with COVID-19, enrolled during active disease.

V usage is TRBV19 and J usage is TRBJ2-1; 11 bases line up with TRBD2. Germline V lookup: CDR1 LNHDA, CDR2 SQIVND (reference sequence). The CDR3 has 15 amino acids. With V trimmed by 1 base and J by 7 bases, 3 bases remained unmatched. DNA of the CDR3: TGTGCCAGTAGTATAGTCCCTAGCGGGAGGAATGAGCAGTTCTTC. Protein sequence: CASSIVPSGRNEQFF.

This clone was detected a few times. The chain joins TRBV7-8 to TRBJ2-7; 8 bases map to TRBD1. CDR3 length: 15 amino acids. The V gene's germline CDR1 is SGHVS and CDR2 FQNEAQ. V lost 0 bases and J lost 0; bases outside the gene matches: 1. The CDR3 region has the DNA TGTGCCAGCAGCTTAGCCGGGACAGGCTCCTACGAGCAGTACTTC. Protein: CASSLAGTGSYEQYF.

The CDR3 spells CASSRRPHRGETQYF. The CDR3 nucleotides are TGTGCCAGCAGCCGGCGACCTCACAGGGGGGAGACCCAGTACTTC. The chain has TRBV5-4 and TRBJ2-5; 8 bases align to TRBD1. J lost 5 bases, V lost 4 bases, and 10 bases had no gene match. Germline V lookup: CDR1 SGHNT, CDR2 YYREEE (reference sequence). The CDR3 length is 15 residues.

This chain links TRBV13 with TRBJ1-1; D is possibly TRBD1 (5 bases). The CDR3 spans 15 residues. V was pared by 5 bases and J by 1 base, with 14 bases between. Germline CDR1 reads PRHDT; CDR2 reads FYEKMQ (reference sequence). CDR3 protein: CASSPPWGENTEAFF. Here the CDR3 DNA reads TGTGCCAGCAGCCCCCCGTGGGGCGAGAACACTGAAGCTTTCTTT.

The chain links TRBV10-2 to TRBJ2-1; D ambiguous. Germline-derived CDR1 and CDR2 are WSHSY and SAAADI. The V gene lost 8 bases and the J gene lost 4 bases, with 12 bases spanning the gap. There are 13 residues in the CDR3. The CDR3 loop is CASLSLVYNEQFF. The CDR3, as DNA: TGCGCCAGCCTTTCTCTAGTTTACAATGAGCAGTTCTTC.

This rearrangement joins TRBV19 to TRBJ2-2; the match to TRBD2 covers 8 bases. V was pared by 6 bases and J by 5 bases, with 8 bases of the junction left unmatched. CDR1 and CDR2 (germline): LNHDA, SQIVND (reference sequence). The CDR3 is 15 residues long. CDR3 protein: CASRRAGVGTGELFF. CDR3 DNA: TGTGCCAGTAGGAGAGCGGGAGTGGGAACCGGGGAGCTGTTTTTT.

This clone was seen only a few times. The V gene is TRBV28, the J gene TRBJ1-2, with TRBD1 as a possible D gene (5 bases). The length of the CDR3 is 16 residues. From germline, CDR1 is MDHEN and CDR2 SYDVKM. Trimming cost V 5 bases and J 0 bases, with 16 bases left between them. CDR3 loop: CASSSWGDKSNYGYTF. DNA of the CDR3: TGTGCCAGCAGTAGTTGGGGGGATAAATCTAACTATGGCTACACCTTC.

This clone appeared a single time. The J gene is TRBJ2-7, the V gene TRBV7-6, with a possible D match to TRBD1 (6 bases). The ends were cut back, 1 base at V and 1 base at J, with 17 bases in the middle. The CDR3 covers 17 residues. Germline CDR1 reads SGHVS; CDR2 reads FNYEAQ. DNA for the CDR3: TGTGCCAGCAGCTTAGGGGGGTGGGAGACAGGTTCCTACGAGCAGTACTTC. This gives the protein CASSLGGWETGSYEQYF.

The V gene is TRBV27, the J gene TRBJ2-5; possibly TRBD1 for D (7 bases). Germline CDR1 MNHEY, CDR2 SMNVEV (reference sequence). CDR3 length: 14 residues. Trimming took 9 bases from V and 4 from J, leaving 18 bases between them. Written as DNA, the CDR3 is TGTGCCAGTGATCCCAGGGGGGAACGAGAGACCCAGTACTTC. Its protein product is CASDPRGERETQYF.

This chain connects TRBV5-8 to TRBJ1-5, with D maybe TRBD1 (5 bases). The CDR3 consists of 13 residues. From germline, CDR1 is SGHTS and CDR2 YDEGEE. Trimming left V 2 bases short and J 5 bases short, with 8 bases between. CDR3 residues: CASSLRGDQPQHF. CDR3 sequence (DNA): TGTGCCAGCAGCTTACGGGGGGATCAGCCCCAGCATTTT. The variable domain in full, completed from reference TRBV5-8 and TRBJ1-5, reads EAGVTQSPTHLIKTRGQQATLRCSPISGHTSVYWYQQALGLGLQFLLWYDEGEERNRGNFPPRFSGRQFPNYSSELNVNALELEDSALYLCASSLRGDQPQHFGDGTRLSIL.

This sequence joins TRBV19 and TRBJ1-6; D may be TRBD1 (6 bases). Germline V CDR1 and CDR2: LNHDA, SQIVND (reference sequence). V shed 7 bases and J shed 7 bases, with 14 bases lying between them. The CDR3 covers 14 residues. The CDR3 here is CASTTHQGNSPLHF. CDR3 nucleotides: TGTGCCAGTACCACTCATCAGGGGAATTCACCCCTCCACTTT.

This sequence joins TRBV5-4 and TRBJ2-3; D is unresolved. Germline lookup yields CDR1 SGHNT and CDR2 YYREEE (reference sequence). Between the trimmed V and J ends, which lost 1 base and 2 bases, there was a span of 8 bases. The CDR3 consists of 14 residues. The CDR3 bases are TGTGCCAGCAGCTTGCTATCTCTCACAGATACGCAGTATTTT. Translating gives CASSLLSLTDTQYF.

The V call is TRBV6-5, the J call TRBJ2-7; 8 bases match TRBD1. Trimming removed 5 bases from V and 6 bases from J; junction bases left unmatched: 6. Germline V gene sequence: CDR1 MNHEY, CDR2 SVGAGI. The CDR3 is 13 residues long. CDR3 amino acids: CASSRTGNSEQYF. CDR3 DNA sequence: TGTGCCAGCAGTAGGACAGGGAATAGCGAGCAGTACTTC.

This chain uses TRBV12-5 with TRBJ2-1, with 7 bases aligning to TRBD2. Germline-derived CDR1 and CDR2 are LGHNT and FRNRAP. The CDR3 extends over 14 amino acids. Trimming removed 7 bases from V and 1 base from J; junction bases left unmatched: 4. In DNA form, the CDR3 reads TGTGCTAGTGCGGCTAGCGGTTCCTACAATGAGCAGTTCTTC. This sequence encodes CASAASGSYNEQFF.

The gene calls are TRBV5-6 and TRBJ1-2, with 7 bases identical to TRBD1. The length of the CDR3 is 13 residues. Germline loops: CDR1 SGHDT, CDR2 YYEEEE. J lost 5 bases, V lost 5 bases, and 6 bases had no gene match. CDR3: CASRADRAYGYTF. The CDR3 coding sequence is TGTGCCAGCAGGGCAGACAGGGCGTATGGCTACACCTTC.

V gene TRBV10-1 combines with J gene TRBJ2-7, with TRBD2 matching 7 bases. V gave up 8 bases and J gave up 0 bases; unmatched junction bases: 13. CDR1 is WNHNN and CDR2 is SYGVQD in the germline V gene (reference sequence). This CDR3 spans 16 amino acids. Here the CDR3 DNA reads TGCGCCAGCCGCTGGGAAACGGGAGGTCCCTCCTACGAGCAGTACTTC. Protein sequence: CASRWETGGPSYEQYF.

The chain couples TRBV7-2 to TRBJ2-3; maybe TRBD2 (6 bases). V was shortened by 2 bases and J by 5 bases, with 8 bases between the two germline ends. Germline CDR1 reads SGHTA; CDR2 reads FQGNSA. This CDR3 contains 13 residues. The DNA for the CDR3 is TGTGCCAGCAGCTTATTGCGGGGAGATACGCAGTATTTT. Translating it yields CASSLLRGDTQYF.

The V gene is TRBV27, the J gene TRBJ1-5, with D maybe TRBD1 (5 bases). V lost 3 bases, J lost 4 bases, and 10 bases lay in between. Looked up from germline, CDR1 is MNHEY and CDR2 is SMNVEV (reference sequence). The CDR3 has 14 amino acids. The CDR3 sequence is CASSFVGVNQPQHF. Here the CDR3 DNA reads TGTGCCAGCAGTTTTGTAGGGGTTAATCAGCCCCAGCATTTT.

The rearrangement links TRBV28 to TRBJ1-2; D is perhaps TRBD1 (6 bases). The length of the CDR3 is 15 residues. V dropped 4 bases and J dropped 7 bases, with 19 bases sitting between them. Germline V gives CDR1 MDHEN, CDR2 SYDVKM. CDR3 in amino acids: CASSSPADRPPGYTF. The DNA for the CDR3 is TGTGCCAGCAGTTCCCCAGCGGACAGACCTCCTGGCTACACCTTC.

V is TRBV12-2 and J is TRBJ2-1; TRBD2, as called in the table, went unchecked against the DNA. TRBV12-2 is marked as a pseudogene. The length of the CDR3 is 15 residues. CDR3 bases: TGTGCAAGTCGCTTAGAAGCAATAAGTTACAATGAGCAGTTCTTC. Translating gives CASRLEAISYNEQFF.

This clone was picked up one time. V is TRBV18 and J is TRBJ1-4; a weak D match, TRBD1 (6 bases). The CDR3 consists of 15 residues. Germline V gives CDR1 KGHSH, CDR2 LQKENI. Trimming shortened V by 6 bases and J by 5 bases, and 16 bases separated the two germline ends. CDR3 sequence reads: CASSLQTGTNEKLFF. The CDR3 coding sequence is TGTGCCAGCTCTCTTCAGACAGGAACAAATGAAAAACTGTTTTTT.

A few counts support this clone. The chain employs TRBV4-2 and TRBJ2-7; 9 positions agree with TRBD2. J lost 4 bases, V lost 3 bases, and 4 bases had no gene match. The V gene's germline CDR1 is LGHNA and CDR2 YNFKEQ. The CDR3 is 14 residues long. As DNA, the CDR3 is TGTGCCAGCAGCCAGGCGGGAGGGCCTTACGAGCAGTACTTC. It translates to CASSQAGGPYEQYF.

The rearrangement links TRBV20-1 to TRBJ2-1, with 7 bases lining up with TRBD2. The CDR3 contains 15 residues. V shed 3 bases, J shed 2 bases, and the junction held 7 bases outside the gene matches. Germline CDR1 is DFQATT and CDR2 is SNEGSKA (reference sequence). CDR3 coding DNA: TGCAGTGCTAGTCTCAGCGGGATTGCCTACAATGAGCAGTTCTTC. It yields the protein CSASLSGIAYNEQFF.